One sample yielded the 21 T cell receptor beta chains listed below, sequenced in a study of PD-1 blockade in classical Hodgkin lymphoma. Stated time point: cycle 4 day 1 (C4D1), after about 6 weeks of nivolumab. All the patients suffered relapse after autologous stem cell transplantation, and brentuximab vedotin exposure differed. Assay: immunoSEQ multiplex PCR; the TCRdb copy retains only in-frame clones and omits some. The sample carries about 39,000 clones, about 80% recorded once. Here the sequenced sample was peripheral blood mononuclear cells (PBMCs), taken before the fourth cycle of nivolumab. These receptors were collected from a human donor with classical Hodgkin lymphoma.

This chain uses TRBV7-2 with TRBJ2-1; 7 positions match TRBD2. The CDR3 extends over 15 amino acids. V lost 4 bases and J lost 4; bases outside the gene matches: 7. Germline CDR1 is SGHTA and CDR2 is FQGNSA. Here the CDR3 reads CASSSLTGGYNEQFF. For the CDR3, the DNA is TGTGCCAGCAGCTCCCTGACGGGGGGTTACAATGAGCAGTTCTTC.

The gene calls are TRBV7-2 and TRBJ2-3; D may match TRBD1 or TRBD2 (5 bases each). Germline V gene data show CDR1 as SGHTA and CDR2 as FQGNSA. The length of the CDR3 is 15 residues. V was pared by 7 bases and J by 2 bases, with 16 bases between. In DNA form, the CDR3 reads TGTGCCAGCACCCAACGTCGAGGGGACACAGATACGCAGTATTTT. Protein sequence: CASTQRRGDTDTQYF.

The gene calls are TRBV5-1 and TRBJ1-4; tentatively, D is TRBD1 (6 bases). There are 16 residues in the CDR3. Germline V gene sequence: CDR1 SGHRS, CDR2 YFSETQ. Trimming removed 3 bases from V and 0 bases from J, with 12 bases in between. The CDR3 sequence: CASSSGQRATNEKLFF. DNA of the CDR3: TGCGCCAGCAGCTCCGGACAGCGGGCAACTAATGAAAAACTGTTTTTT. Supplemented by reference TRBV5-1 and TRBJ1-4, the full variable domain reads KAGVTQTPRYLIKTRGQQVTLSCSPISGHRSVSWYQQTPGQGLQFLFEYFSETQRNKGNFPGRFSGRQFSNSRSEMNVSTLELGDSALYLCASSSGQRATNEKLFFGSGTQLSVL.

The chain combines TRBV11-2 with TRBJ1-2; TRBD1 agrees at 8 bases. Germline loops: CDR1 SGHAT, CDR2 FQNNGV. The CDR3 extends over 16 amino acids. Trimming at V came to 5 bases and at J to 2 bases, leaving 10 bases not matched to a gene. In DNA, the CDR3 is TGTGCCAGCAGCCCCCTTAGGACAGGGAAGAACTATGGCTACACCTTC. It codes for CASSPLRTGKNYGYTF.

The sample holds a few counts of this clone. This chain uses TRBV6-5 with TRBJ2-7; D gene uncertain. Germline lookup yields CDR1 MNHEY and CDR2 SVGAGI. V dropped 7 bases and J dropped 0 bases, with 13 bases sitting between them. This CDR3 is built from 14 residues. DNA of the CDR3: TGTGCCAGCACAGTTCAGACCAGCTCCTACGAGCAGTACTTC. It encodes CASTVQTSSYEQYF.

The V gene is TRBV5-6, the J gene TRBJ2-7; D is uncertain. V lost 1 base, J lost 3 bases, and 5 bases lay in between. The CDR3 loop spans 12 amino acids. Germline V lookup: CDR1 SGHDT, CDR2 YYEEEE. CDR3: CASSLLDYEQYF. CDR3 in DNA: TGTGCCAGCAGCTTGTTGGACTACGAGCAGTACTTC. Supplemented by reference TRBV5-6 and TRBJ2-7, the full variable domain reads DAGVTQSPTHLIKTRGQQVTLRCSPKSGHDTVSWYQQALGQGPQFIFQYYEEEERQRGNFPDRFSGHQFPNYSSELNVNALLLGDSALYLCASSLLDYEQYFGPGTRLTVT.

The CDR3 loop is CASSQEDRGVYGYTF. CDR3 in DNA: TGTGCCAGCAGCCAAGAGGACAGGGGAGTCTATGGCTACACCTTC. The J gene is TRBJ1-2, the V gene TRBV4-2, with 9 positions matching TRBD1. The CDR3 consists of 15 residues. V trimming: 0 bases; J trimming: 4 bases; junction bases outside the gene matches: 3. Germline V gene sequence: CDR1 LGHNA, CDR2 YNFKEQ.

CDR3 region: CASSLFGNQPQHF. The CDR3 DNA sequence: TGTGCCAGCAGTTTATTTGGCAATCAGCCCCAGCATTTT. The chain employs TRBV27 and TRBJ1-5, with D unresolved. Germline V gene data show CDR1 as MNHEY and CDR2 as SMNVEV (reference sequence). V lost 1 base and J 2 bases, leaving 3 bases between the germline ends. This CDR3 spans 13 amino acids.

The V gene is TRBV7-9, the J gene TRBJ2-1; 11 nucleotides agree with TRBD2. The CDR3 extends over 15 amino acids. The ends lost 5 bases at V and 7 bases at J; junction bases unmatched: 7. Germline CDR1 SEHNR, CDR2 FQNEAQ (reference sequence). CDR3 sequence reads: CASSILAGAFNEQFF. CDR3 DNA: TGTGCCAGCAGCATACTAGCGGGGGCCTTTAATGAGCAGTTCTTC.

The J gene is TRBJ1-1, the V gene TRBV7-9, with D uncertain. V shed 0 bases and J shed 1 base, with 3 bases lying between them. The germline gives CDR1 SEHNR, CDR2 FQNEAQ (reference sequence). CDR3 size: 13 residues. The CDR3 DNA reads TGTGCCAGCAGCTTAGCGGGGAACACTGAAGCTTTCTTT. It yields the protein CASSLAGNTEAFF.

CDR3 nucleotide sequence: TGTGCCAGCAGTGAAGGGTGGAATGAGCAGTTCTTC. Its protein is CASSEGWNEQFF. This chain joins TRBV6-1 and TRBJ2-1, with D unresolved. Trimming removed 1 base from V and 7 bases from J, with 5 bases in between. Germline CDR1 reads MNHNS; CDR2 reads SASEGT. The CDR3 has 12 residues.

The CDR3 loop is CASSQTGVGTYNEQFF. The CDR3 DNA reads TGTGCCAGCAGTCAAACAGGGGTAGGAACCTACAATGAGCAGTTCTTC. The V call is TRBV28, the J call TRBJ2-1, with 7 nucleotides matching TRBD1. The germline CDR1 and CDR2 sequences are MDHEN and SYDVKM. The ends lost 5 bases at V and 2 bases at J; junction bases unmatched: 9. The CDR3 contains 16 residues.

The chain joins TRBV4-3 to TRBJ2-4; perhaps TRBD2 as D (6 bases). V shed 3 bases and J shed 7 bases, with 10 bases lying between them. The length of the CDR3 is 13 residues. CDR1 and CDR2 from the germline V gene are LGHNA and YSLEER. The CDR3 DNA reads as TGCGCCAGCAGCCAGACTAGATGGAACATTCAGTACTTC. It specifies CASSQTRWNIQYF.

The rearrangement uses TRBV4-3 and TRBJ1-4, with D possibly TRBD1 on 5 matching bases. Germline V gene lookup returns CDR1 LGHNA and CDR2 YSLEER. Trimming shortened V by 3 bases and J by 3 bases, and 8 bases separated the two germline ends. The CDR3 length is 14 residues. The CDR3 spells CASSQTDSNEKLFF. CDR3 in DNA: TGCGCCAGCAGCCAGACAGATTCTAATGAAAAACTGTTTTTT.

This clone occurred a few times. This chain uses TRBV5-1 with TRBJ2-3; TRBD2 matches 9 bases. The CDR3 loop spans 15 amino acids. Trimming took 4 bases from V and 4 from J; bases not matched to a gene: 7. Germline V gene lookup returns CDR1 SGHRS and CDR2 YFSETQ. CDR3 nucleotides: TGCGCCAGCAGCCCAATTGGCGGGGGGGCAGATACGCAGTATTTT. It encodes CASSPIGGGADTQYF.

The V call is TRBV6-5, the J call TRBJ1-1, with unresolved D. This CDR3 is 14 amino acids long. Germline V lookup: CDR1 MNHEY, CDR2 SVGAGI. The ends were cut back, 6 bases at V and 2 bases at J, with 13 bases in the middle. CDR3: CASSPDGSNTEAFF. CDR3 nucleotides: TGTGCCAGCAGCCCGGACGGTTCCAACACTGAAGCTTTCTTT.

This chain connects TRBV12-2 to TRBJ1-1. TRBV12-2 is described as a pseudogene. This CDR3 is built from 14 residues. CDR3 amino acids: CASRLAGFGTEAFF. The DNA of the CDR3 is TGTGCAAGTCGCTTAGCGGGGTTTGGCACTGAAGCTTTCTTT.

The chain has TRBV15 and TRBJ1-5, with a weak D call TRBD1 (5 bases). Germline V lookup: CDR1 LNHNV, CDR2 YYDKDF (reference sequence). The CDR3 totals 16 residues. V was clipped by 1 base and J by 3 bases, with 13 bases between them. DNA for the CDR3: TGTGCCACCAGCAGAGGTTCTACAGGAGCCAATCAGCCCCAGCATTTT. Amino acid sequence: CATSRGSTGANQPQHF.

This clone came up once. This chain joins TRBV28 and TRBJ2-3, with TRBD2 identical over 11 bases. Germline lookup yields CDR1 MDHEN and CDR2 SYDVKM. The CDR3 runs to 18 residues. Trimming took 8 bases from V and 1 from J; bases not matched to a gene: 14. The CDR3 bases are TGTGCCAGCCCCCCCAGCCATCTGGGACTAGCGGGCACAGATACGCAGTATTTT. Its translation: CASPPSHLGLAGTDTQYF.

This clone was found a few times. The J gene is TRBJ2-7, the V gene TRBV13, with TRBD2 identical over 7 bases. CDR3 length: 13 residues. Germline lookup yields CDR1 PRHDT and CDR2 FYEKMQ (reference sequence). Losses at the gene ends were 5 bases for V and 3 bases for J; bases not matched to a gene: 4. The CDR3 coding sequence is TGTGCCAGCAGCCGCGCGGGAGACTACGAGCAGTACTTC. Its translation is CASSRAGDYEQYF.

V usage is TRBV19 and J usage is TRBJ1-4, with TRBD1 matching 9 bases. The CDR3 has 15 residues. Losses at the gene ends were 3 bases for V and 4 bases for J; bases not matched to a gene: 3. CDR1 is LNHDA, CDR2 SQIVND, per germline (reference sequence). The CDR3 nucleotides are TGTGCCAGTAGTATCGGGACAGGGTTTAATGAAAAACTGTTTTTT. Amino acid sequence: CASSIGTGFNEKLFF.